This T cell receptor beta chain derives from a study of T cell responses to AZD1222 COVID-19 vaccine. Turning to this clone: Its antigen is still unknown.

Overall study results and limits: Increases in Spike-specific TCR breadth and depth were seen after two AZD1222 doses.

The V gene's germline CDR1 is KGHSH and CDR2 LQKENI. Trimming took off 4 bases at V and 4 bases at J, with 11 bases between the two ends. The CDR3 spans 13 residues. Repertoires were generated with immunoSEQ multiplex PCR, while TCRdb's copy carries only in-frame clones and drops some. Here the sample spans tens of thousands of clones, roughly 88% being singletons. This TCR came from an adult who received the MenACWY meningococcal vaccine as a control. V is TRBV18 and J is TRBJ2-7; D possibly uses TRBD1 or TRBD2 (5 bases each). This specimen consisted of peripheral blood, obtained 28 days after the second dose of the MenACWY control vaccine. The CDR3 sequence: CASSHGDGYEQYF. The CDR3 nucleotides read TGTGCCAGCTCACACGGGGACGGGTACGAGCAGTACTTC.